This entry features one T cell receptor beta chain sequence. The antigen is unknown. Using a J-beta primer mix together with a sample-barcoded 5' primer, a second PCR was run for about 6 to 12 cycles. MiXCR, run by TCRdb on the 5' RACE reads, gives a single entry per CDR3 protein. The sample consists of 850,000 to 1,300,000 distinct CDR3 sequences, less than 50% of them appearing once. The entry originates in a study of blood T cells in healthy people across ages. General study points: It was not known whether donors were CMV positive (a possible confounder of expanded clonotype changes).

Caucasian, healthy and from Russia, the donors were aged between about 6 and 90. Trimming cost V 3 bases and J 0 bases; bases outside gene matches: 13. Germline loops: CDR1 SGHDT, CDR2 YYEEEE. The CDR3 extends over 18 amino acids. V is TRBV5-6 and J is TRBJ2-5; 8 bases are shared with TRBD2. This clonotype was obtained from a woman aged 60-75 years in good health. Sequencing used blood. The CDR3 coding sequence is TGTGCCAGCAGCTCCCTACTAACTAGCGGTTCAAACCAAGAGACCCAGTACTTC. Residues: CASSSLLTSGSNQETQYF.